This T cell receptor (beta chain) was sequenced for a study of regulatory T cells in long-lasting Graves disease. Sample time point: newly diagnosed GD, antithyroid drugs for less than 3 months. The TCR library was made from RNA that had been extracted from PBMCs in TRIzol. EDTA tubes held roughly 9.9 milliliters of peripheral blood from each patient. This clonotype showed up many times. Its matching antigen is unknown. General observations from the study: Persistent disease preferred TRBV28, TRBJ1-2 and TRBJ2-5.

According to the study, TCR beta libraries were built with iRepertoire HTBI primers and CDR3-region Arm-PCR. TCRdb called the multiplex PCR reads again in MiXCR, with one record for every CDR3 protein. The table shows hundreds of thousands of distinct CDR3 sequences, with 16% occurring only once. The CDR3 sequence is 15 residues long. Germline V gene lookup returns CDR1 MDHEN and CDR2 SYDVKM. Trimming cost V 11 bases and J 1 base, with 15 bases left between them. The data were also submitted as part of a second study, on T cells in Graves' hyperthyroidism and ophthalmopathy. Turning to that study: Newly diagnosed patients aged 18 to 65 had hyperthyroidism of under 2 months' duration.

The chain recombines TRBV28 with TRBJ1-6; D is unclear. Material: peripheral blood mononuclear cells (PBMCs), obtained at new diagnosis, from a patient treated with antithyroid drugs. The clonotype was recovered from a woman aged 25 to 39 with Graves disease. The CDR3 sequence: CASLTSRSYNSPLHF. DNA of the CDR3: TGTGCCTCTCTCACTTCAAGGTCCTATAATTCACCCCTCCACTTT.